This T cell receptor beta chain originates from a study of blood T cell repertoires in COVID-19 (dated by TCRdb to about 2020). The study in broad terms: Samples from collaborators originated in the United States, Italy and Spain and spanned both the acute and convalescent phases of COVID-19. The sample metadata nearly always contained a de-identified subject ID, COVID-19 status, age in years and sex. The prospective study material was composed of cDNA or gDNA derived from T cells, B-cell-depleted T cells, or PBMCs. The repertoires were released in a freely available public database meant as a resource for research on the immune response to SARS-CoV-2. Where available, HLA class I and class II types were obtained from metadata supplied by the sample provider rather than from assay-based typing. Subjects who had been exposed to COVID-19, were actively infected with it, or had recovered from it provided the deeply sampled blood TCRbeta repertoires that made up the dataset. Samples came from the ongoing ImmuneRACE study (first 160 participants) plus 1,254 subjects from 6 global collaborators. What the study reported, not specific to this receptor: How much clinical and demographic metadata was included differed by source and by participant, and the metadata was provided uncurated.

This clone was detected only once. No cognate antigen has been identified for it. It has no much larger one-base neighbor in the sample; base qualities were not kept. According to the germline V gene, CDR1 reads KGHSH and CDR2 reads LQKENI. From the cysteine through the phenylalanine, the CDR3 covers 17 amino acids. Only CDR3 DNA is held: 51 bases, read in frame from base 1. V has 4 bases trimmed and J has 0 bases trimmed; junction bases matching no gene number 9. The immunoSEQ Assay, a bias-controlled multiplex PCR, was used to amplify TCRbeta CDR3 regions from genomic DNA. The study's processing was this. The number of nucleated cells in each sample was estimated by amplification of reference gene primers within the assay. To quantify the absolute abundance of each unique TCRbeta CDR3 rearrangement, sequence reads were collapsed and filtered. For each sample, productive Simpson clonality was calculated by taking the square root of Simpson's diversity index across productive rearrangements. Held by TCRdb, this immuneACCESS table contains in-frame sequences only and omits some clones. Under half of the omission traces to an unresolved V gene where checked; the cause of the rest is unknown. V and J calls and clone size are those listed in that table; D and trimming were worked out from the DNA. The sample profile shows some 120,000 clones; almost 90% of them were found once. Clones ranked in the top ten supply approximately 0.81% of the sample.

Collaborating institutions collected whole blood in K2EDTA tubes following their own protocols. For TCRbeta analysis, collaborators shipped samples as frozen whole blood, isolated PBMCs, or DNA extracted from either of those sample types. What was sequenced was peripheral blood. Recombination joined TRBV18 with TRBJ2-1; TRBD2 agrees with 7 junctional bases. The TCR was taken from a woman between 50 and 59 years old with active or convalescent COVID-19. The base sequence is TGTGCCAGCTCACGCGGGAGAGCCCCAAGCTCCTACAATGAGCAGTTCTTC. This gives the protein CASSRGRAPSSYNEQFF.